The 29 T cell receptor beta chains below all came from one sample that was sequenced in a study of read filtering for tumor transcriptome and immune sequencing. This library used roughly 370 ng RNA and molecular barcoded adaptors spanning alpha/delta and beta/gamma chains. TCRdb analysed the reads with MiXCR anew, one entry per CDR3 protein. The sample records tens of thousands of distinct CDR3 sequences, roughly 20% being singletons. The material sequenced was a population of CD138-negative cells sorted from bone marrow. The receptors here all came from a donor over 35 with multiple myeloma.

This clonotype was seen ten or more times. The chain is built from TRBV5-1 and TRBJ2-7; maybe TRBD1 (5 bases). The CDR3 extends over 15 amino acids. V gave up 6 bases and J gave up 6 bases, with 22 bases separating them. Per the germline V gene, CDR1 is SGHRS and CDR2 is YFSETQ. The CDR3 region is CASTSLGRGEGEQYF. CDR3 nucleotide sequence: TGCGCCAGCACCAGCCTGGGAAGGGGCGAAGGCGAGCAGTACTTC.

The rearrangement uses TRBV19 and TRBJ2-3; TRBD1 aligns across 10 bases. Germline V gives CDR1 LNHDA, CDR2 SQIVND (reference sequence). The CDR3 length is 16 residues. J was trimmed by 2 bases and V by 8 bases; bases with no gene match: 10. The CDR3 DNA reads TGTGCCAGTTCCCCGGAGAGACAGGGGGCCACAGATACGCAGTATTTT. Protein: CASSPERQGATDTQYF. The full variable domain, completed using reference TRBV19 and TRBJ2-3, is DGGITQSPKYLFRKEGQNVTLSCEQNLNHDAMYWYRQDPGQGLRLIYYSQIVNDFQKGDIAEGYSVSREKKESFPLTVTSAQKNPTAFYLCASSPERQGATDTQYFGPGTRLTVL.

This clonotype was seen many times. The J gene is TRBJ2-7, the V gene TRBV9; the D gene is possibly TRBD1 (5 bases). V shed 4 bases and J shed 6 bases, with 17 bases lying between them. There are 14 residues in the CDR3. Germline lookup yields CDR1 SGDLS and CDR2 YYNGEE. The CDR3 DNA follows: TGTGCCAGCAGCCCCGACAGCACCCTCGGCGAGCAGTACTTC. It encodes CASSPDSTLGEQYF.

This clonotype was seen a handful of times. J is TRBJ1-4 and V is TRBV7-2, with D uncertain. This CDR3 spans 15 amino acids. Trimming pared 2 bases from V and 8 bases from J, leaving 15 bases between. CDR1 and CDR2 from the germline V gene are SGHTA and FQGNSA. In DNA, the CDR3 is TGTGCCAGCAGCTTAACCCCAGGCCCGCGAGAAAAACTGTTTTTT. The encoded protein is CASSLTPGPREKLFF.

This clonotype was seen repeatedly, ten times or more. CDR3 DNA: TGTGCCAGCAGCCCCCTAGGGGGGTTTGGGGCCAACGTCCTGACTTTC. This translates into CASSPLGGFGANVLTF. This chain connects TRBV6-2 or TRBV6-3 to TRBJ2-6; either TRBD1 or TRBD2 may supply D (6 bases each). V lost 6 bases, J lost 3 bases, and 15 bases lay in between. The CDR3 is made up of 16 amino acids. CDR1 is MNHEY, CDR2 SVGEGT, per germline.

This CDR3 is CASSQGGASGNTDTQYF. CDR3 in DNA: TGCGCCAGCAGCCAAGGAGGCGCTAGCGGGAACACAGATACGCAGTATTTT. The chain employs TRBV4-1 and TRBJ2-3, with TRBD2 matching over 9 bases. V dropped 1 base and J dropped 2; count of bases not matched to a gene: 7. This CDR3 region has 17 residues. The V gene's germline CDR1 is MGHRA and CDR2 YSYEKL.

This clonotype was seen ten or more times. An end of the junction does not agree with germline; a read error may underlie this. The chain is built from TRBV6-1 and TRBJ2-7, with D possibly being TRBD1 (5 bases). Germline V gene lookup returns CDR1 MNHNS and CDR2 SASEGT. There are 10 residues in the CDR3. CDR3 nucleotides: TGTGCCAGCAGTGAAGAGGGGCCCGTGTTC. It yields the protein CASSEEGPVF.

Judged by abundance, this clonotype is medium-sized. The chain couples TRBV14 to TRBJ2-1; 7 bases align to TRBD1. After removal of 7 bases from V and 8 bases from J, the junction contained 14 bases not matched to a gene. Germline CDR1 SGHDN, CDR2 FVKESK. This CDR3 is built from 15 residues. The CDR3 DNA sequence: TGTGCCAGCACCCTAGACAGGGATGCGGAAGATGAGCAGTTCTTC. Translating gives CASTLDRDAEDEQFF.

In its sample, this clonotype was seen many times. The chain carries TRBV7-9 and TRBJ2-2; possible D gene TRBD1, 6 bases. Trimming left V 8 bases short and J 4 bases short, with 11 bases between. The CDR3 is made up of 13 amino acids. Germline lookup yields CDR1 SEHNR and CDR2 FQNEAQ (reference sequence). The CDR3 spells CASGEGGTGELFF. CDR3 in DNA: TGTGCCAGCGGTGAAGGGGGCACCGGGGAGCTGTTTTTT. Based on the CDR3 plus reference TRBV7-9 and TRBJ2-2, the full variable domain is DTGVSQNPRHKITKRGQNVTFRCDPISEHNRLYWYRQTLGQGPEFLTYFQNEAQLEKSRLLSDRFSAERPKGSFSTLEIQRTEQGDSAMYLCASGEGGTGELFFGEGSRLTVL.

This clonotype was counted ten times or more. This sequence joins TRBV6-4 and TRBJ2-5; tentative D call: TRBD2 (6 bases). The CDR3 totals 13 residues. Germline CDR1 is MRHNA and CDR2 is SNTAGT. With 3 bases removed from V and 4 bases from J, the gap between germline ends came to 9 bases. The CDR3 bases are TGTGCCAGCAGTGATGGAGGGGTAGAGACCCAGTACTTC. Translated, it gives CASSDGGVETQYF.

This clonotype has at least ten counts. The chain has TRBV19 and TRBJ1-4; D unresolved. Looked up from germline, CDR1 is LNHDA and CDR2 is SQIVND (reference sequence). V gave up 3 bases and J gave up 8 bases, with 16 bases separating them. The CDR3 runs 15 residues. The CDR3 region is CASSILGNGREKLFF. The DNA for the CDR3 is TGTGCCAGTAGTATTTTGGGAAACGGACGGGAAAAACTGTTTTTT.

This clonotype showed up many times. This sequence joins TRBV29-1 and TRBJ2-7; 8 bases map to TRBD1. This CDR3 has 12 amino acids. V shed 3 bases, J shed 5 bases, and the junction held 3 bases outside the gene matches. CDR1 is SQVTM and CDR2 is ANQGSEA in the germline V gene. This CDR3 is CSVETGVDEQYF. The CDR3, as DNA: TGCAGCGTTGAGACAGGGGTCGACGAGCAGTACTTC.

Ten or more counts support this clonotype. CDR3 protein: CASSREQQETQYF. DNA for the CDR3: TGCGCCAGCAGTCGTGAACAGCAAGAGACCCAGTACTTC. The gene calls are TRBV23-1 and TRBJ2-5, with D unresolved. TRBV23-1 is labeled an ORF, and its function is uncertain. V was cut by 4 bases and J by 2 bases, with 8 bases left in between. CDR3 length: 13 residues.

This clonotype has at least ten counts. The chain employs TRBV9 and TRBJ2-1, with D maybe TRBD1 (5 bases). Germline CDR1 SGDLS, CDR2 YYNGEE. V dropped 3 bases and J dropped 4 bases, with 11 bases sitting between them. The CDR3 covers 14 residues. CDR3 sequence (DNA): TGTGCCAGCAGCGGGGAAGGGGCGTACAATGAGCAGTTCTTC. This translates into CASSGEGAYNEQFF.

This clonotype has a handful of counts. The J gene is TRBJ2-7, the V gene TRBV20-1; no clear D gene. The V and J ends lost 6 bases and 4 bases respectively, with 13 bases between them. CDR1 is DFQATT, CDR2 SNEGSKA, per germline (reference sequence). The CDR3 loop spans 12 amino acids. The CDR3 region is CSAIVREYEQYF. For the CDR3, the DNA is TGCAGTGCCATAGTAAGGGAATACGAGCAGTACTTC.

This clonotype has only a few counts. This chain connects TRBV20-1 to TRBJ2-2; 10 bases agree with TRBD2. Germline V gene lookup returns CDR1 DFQATT and CDR2 SNEGSKA (reference sequence). Trimming cost V 2 bases and J 7 bases; bases outside gene matches: 10. This CDR3 has 16 amino acids. The CDR3 DNA follows: TGCAGTGCTAGACCCCCGTTAGCGGGGGGTGACGGGGAGCTGTTTTTT. It specifies CSARPPLAGGDGELFF.

This clonotype showed up many times. The chain is built from TRBV4-1 and TRBJ2-1; 8 nucleotides agree with TRBD2. This CDR3 is 18 amino acids long. CDR1 is MGHRA and CDR2 is YSYEKL in the germline V gene. Losses at the gene ends were 1 base for V and 1 base for J; bases not matched to a gene: 9. CDR3 loop: CASSQGGLGTRSYNEQFF. The CDR3 DNA reads as TGCGCCAGCAGCCAAGGGGGCCTGGGGACTAGGTCCTACAATGAGCAGTTCTTC.

This clonotype came up many times. V is TRBV4-2 and J is TRBJ2-1; D unclear. Between the trimmed V and J ends, which lost 5 bases and 2 bases, there was a span of 4 bases. Germline CDR1 LGHNA, CDR2 YNFKEQ. The CDR3 contains 12 residues. The CDR3: CASSTTYNEQFF. The DNA of the CDR3 is TGTGCCAGCAGCACTACCTACAATGAGCAGTTCTTC.

This clonotype showed up many times. The gene calls are TRBV11-2 and TRBJ2-3, with 7 bases matching TRBD1. This CDR3 region has 16 residues. From germline, CDR1 is SGHAT and CDR2 FQNNGV. The trim removed 0 bases at V and 2 bases at J, leaving 5 bases unmatched. The CDR3 region is CASSLDQGVITDTQYF. The CDR3 DNA reads TGTGCCAGCAGCTTAGATCAGGGGGTGATCACAGATACGCAGTATTTT.

At least ten counts were recorded for this clonotype. The chain carries TRBV6-5 and TRBJ1-1; no clear D gene. Trimming removed 7 bases at V and 7 bases at J, with 19 bases between. Looked up from germline, CDR1 is MNHEY and CDR2 is SVGAGI. The CDR3 has 14 residues. CDR3 protein: CASKGFGLRFEAFF. The DNA of the CDR3 is TGTGCCAGCAAGGGATTCGGGTTACGGTTTGAAGCTTTCTTT.

This clonotype occurred many times. V and J are TRBV7-2 and TRBJ2-1, with TRBD1 identical over 9 bases. Germline CDR1 is SGHTA and CDR2 is FQGNSA. V trimming: 0 bases; J trimming: 4 bases; junction bases outside the gene matches: 4. The CDR3 has 16 residues. The CDR3 DNA is TGTGCCAGCAGCTTAGCCGGGACAGGGAATTACAATGAGCAGTTCTTC. Translated: CASSLAGTGNYNEQFF.

This clonotype was recorded a few times. The chain couples TRBV28 to TRBJ1-2, with D perhaps TRBD1 (5 bases). This CDR3 comprises 14 residues. Germline V gene data show CDR1 as MDHEN and CDR2 as SYDVKM. Between the trimmed V and J ends, which lost 3 bases and 5 bases, there was a span of 13 bases. The CDR3 reads CASSLTQGPYGYTF. CDR3 sequence (DNA): TGTGCCAGCAGTTTGACTCAGGGCCCTTATGGCTACACCTTC.

This clonotype was counted many times. V is TRBV4-1 and J is TRBJ2-3; 9 bases are shared with TRBD2. Germline lookup yields CDR1 MGHRA and CDR2 YSYEKL. The CDR3 length is 19 residues. The junction had 12 bases not matched to a gene; V was cut back by 2 bases and J by 0 bases. CDR3 sequence reads: CASSQTIAGAHSSTDTQYF. CDR3 nucleotides: TGCGCCAGCAGCCAAACTATAGCGGGGGCACACTCTAGCACAGATACGCAGTATTTT.

The V call is TRBV6-4, the J call TRBJ2-2, with a possible D match to TRBD2 (5 bases). The V gene lost 6 bases and the J gene lost 5 bases, with 10 bases spanning the gap. This CDR3 is built from 13 residues. Germline CDR1 MRHNA, CDR2 SNTAGT. CDR3 sequence: CASRSRETGELFF. Here the CDR3 DNA reads TGTGCCAGCAGGTCAAGGGAGACCGGGGAGCTGTTTTTT.

This clonotype was detected ten times or more. This chain uses TRBV5-3 with TRBJ2-1, with D possibly TRBD2 on 6 matching bases. TRBV5-3 is labeled an ORF, and its function is uncertain. The CDR3 runs to 11 residues. V was cut by 10 bases and J by 9 bases, with 14 bases left in between. This CDR3 is CAPRRGSEQFF. CDR3 nucleotide sequence: TGTGCCCCCCGGCGGGGATCTGAGCAGTTCTTC.

This clonotype has at least ten counts. V is TRBV18 and J is TRBJ1-1; 7 nucleotides match TRBD1. V was pared by 6 bases and J by 3 bases, with 7 bases of the junction left unmatched. Germline values: CDR1 KGHSH, CDR2 LQKENI. This CDR3 is 14 amino acids long. CDR3 coding DNA: TGTGCCAGCTCCCCTTCAGGGGGGGACACTGAAGCTTTCTTT. This sequence encodes CASSPSGGDTEAFF.

Points on this clonotype: A single base separates this from a much larger clone, so it may be a read error. This sequence joins TRBV29-1 and TRBJ2-7, with 11 positions matching TRBD1. This CDR3 is 13 amino acids long. The ends lost 8 bases at V and 5 bases at J; junction bases unmatched: 8. Germline CDR1 SQVTM, CDR2 ANQGSEA. The CDR3 DNA is TGCAGCACCTATGGACAGGGGGCAGACGAGCAGTACTTC. It translates to CSTYGQGADEQYF.

This clonotype came up many times. This chain joins TRBV24-1 and TRBJ2-3, with TRBD2 matching over 11 bases. Germline lookup yields CDR1 KGHDR and CDR2 SFDVKD. The CDR3 length is 17 residues. Losses at the gene ends were 4 bases for V and 4 bases for J; bases not matched to a gene: 9. The DNA for the CDR3 is TGTGCCACCAGTGACTCTATCCTAGCGGGGGGCGCAGATACGCAGTATTTT. Its translation is CATSDSILAGGADTQYF.

Of note for this clonotype: Sequence at one end of the junction differs from germline and may be a read error. V usage is TRBV7-2 and J usage is TRBJ1-2; D gene ambiguous. Germline assignment: CDR1 SGHTA and CDR2 FQGNSA. The CDR3 covers 16 residues. The CDR3 nucleotides read TGTGCCAGCAGCCCCCCCGCAATCCGAATAATCTATGGATACACCTTC. Amino acid sequence: CASSPPAIRIIYGYTF.